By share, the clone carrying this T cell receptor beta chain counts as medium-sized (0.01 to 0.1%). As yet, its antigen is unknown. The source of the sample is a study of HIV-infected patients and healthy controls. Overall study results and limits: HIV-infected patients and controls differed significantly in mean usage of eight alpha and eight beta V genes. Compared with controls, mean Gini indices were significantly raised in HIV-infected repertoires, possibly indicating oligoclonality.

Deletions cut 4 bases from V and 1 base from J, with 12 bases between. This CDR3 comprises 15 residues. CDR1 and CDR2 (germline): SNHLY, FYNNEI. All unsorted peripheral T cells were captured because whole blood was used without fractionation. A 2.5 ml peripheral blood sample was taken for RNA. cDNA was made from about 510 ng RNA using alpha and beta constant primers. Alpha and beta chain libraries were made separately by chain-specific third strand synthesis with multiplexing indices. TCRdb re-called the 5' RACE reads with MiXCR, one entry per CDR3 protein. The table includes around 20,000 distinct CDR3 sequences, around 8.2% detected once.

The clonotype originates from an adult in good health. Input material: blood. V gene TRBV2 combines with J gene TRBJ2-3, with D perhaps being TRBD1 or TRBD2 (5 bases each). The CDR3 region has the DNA TGTGCCAGCAGTGGTTGGGGGAGAGGCACAGATACGCAGTATTTT. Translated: CASSGWGRGTDTQYF.